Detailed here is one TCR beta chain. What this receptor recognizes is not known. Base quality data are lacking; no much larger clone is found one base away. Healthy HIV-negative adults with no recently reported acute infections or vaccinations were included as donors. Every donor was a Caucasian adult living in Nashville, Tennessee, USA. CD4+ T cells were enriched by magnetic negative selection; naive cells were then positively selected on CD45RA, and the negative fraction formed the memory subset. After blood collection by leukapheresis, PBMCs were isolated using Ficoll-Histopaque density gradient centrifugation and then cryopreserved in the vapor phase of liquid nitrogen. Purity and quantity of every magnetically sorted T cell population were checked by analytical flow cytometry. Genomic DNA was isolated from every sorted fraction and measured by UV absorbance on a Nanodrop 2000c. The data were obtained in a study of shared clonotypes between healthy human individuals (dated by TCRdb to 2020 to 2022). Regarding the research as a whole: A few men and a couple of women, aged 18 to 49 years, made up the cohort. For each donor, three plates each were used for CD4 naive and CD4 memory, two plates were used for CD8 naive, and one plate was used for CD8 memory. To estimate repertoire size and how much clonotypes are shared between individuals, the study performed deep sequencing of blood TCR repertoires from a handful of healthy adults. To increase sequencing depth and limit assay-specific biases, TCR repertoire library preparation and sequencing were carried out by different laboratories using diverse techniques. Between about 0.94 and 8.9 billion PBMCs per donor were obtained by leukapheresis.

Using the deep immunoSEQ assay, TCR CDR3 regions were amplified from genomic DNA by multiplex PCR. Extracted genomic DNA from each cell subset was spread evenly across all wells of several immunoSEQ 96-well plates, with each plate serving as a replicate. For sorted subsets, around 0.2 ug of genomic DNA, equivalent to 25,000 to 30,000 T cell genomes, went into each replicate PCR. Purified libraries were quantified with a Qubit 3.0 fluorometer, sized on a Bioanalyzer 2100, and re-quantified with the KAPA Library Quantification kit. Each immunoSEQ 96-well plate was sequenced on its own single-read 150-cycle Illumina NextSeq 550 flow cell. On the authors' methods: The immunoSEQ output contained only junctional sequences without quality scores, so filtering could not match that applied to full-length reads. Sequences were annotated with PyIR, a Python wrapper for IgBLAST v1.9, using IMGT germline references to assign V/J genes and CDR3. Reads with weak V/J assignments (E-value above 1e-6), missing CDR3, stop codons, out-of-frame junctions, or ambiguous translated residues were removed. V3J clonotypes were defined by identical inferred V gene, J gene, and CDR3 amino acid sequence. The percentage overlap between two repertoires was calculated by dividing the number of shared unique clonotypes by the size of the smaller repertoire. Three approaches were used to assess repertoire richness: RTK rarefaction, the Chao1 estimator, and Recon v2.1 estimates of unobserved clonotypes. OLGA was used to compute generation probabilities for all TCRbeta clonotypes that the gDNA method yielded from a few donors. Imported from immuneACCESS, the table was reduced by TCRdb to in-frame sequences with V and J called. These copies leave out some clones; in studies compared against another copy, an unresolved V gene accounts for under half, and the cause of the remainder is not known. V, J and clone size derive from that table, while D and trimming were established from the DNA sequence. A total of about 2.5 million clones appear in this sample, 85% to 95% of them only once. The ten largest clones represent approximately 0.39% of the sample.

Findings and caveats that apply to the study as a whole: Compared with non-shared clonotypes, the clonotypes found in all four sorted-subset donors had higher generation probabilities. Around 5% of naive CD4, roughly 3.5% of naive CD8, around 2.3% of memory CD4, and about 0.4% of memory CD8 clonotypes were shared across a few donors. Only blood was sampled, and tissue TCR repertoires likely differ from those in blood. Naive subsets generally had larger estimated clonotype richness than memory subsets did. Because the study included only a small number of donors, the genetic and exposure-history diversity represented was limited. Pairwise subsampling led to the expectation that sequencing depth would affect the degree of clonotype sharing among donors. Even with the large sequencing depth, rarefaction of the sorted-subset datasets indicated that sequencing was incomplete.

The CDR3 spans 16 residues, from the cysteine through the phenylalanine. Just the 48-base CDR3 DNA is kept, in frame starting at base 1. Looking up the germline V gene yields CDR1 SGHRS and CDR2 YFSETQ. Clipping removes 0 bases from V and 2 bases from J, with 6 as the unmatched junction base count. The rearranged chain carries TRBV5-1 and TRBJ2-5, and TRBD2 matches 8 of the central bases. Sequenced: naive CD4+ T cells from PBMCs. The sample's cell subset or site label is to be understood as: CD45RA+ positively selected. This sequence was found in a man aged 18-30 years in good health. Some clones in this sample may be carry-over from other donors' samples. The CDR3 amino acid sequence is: CASSLGASGFQETQYF. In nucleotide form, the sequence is TGCGCCAGCAGCTTGGGGGCTAGCGGGTTTCAAGAGACCCAGTACTTC.